The 7 T cell receptor beta chains below come from one sample, sequenced in a study of cytomegalovirus exposure and HLA in healthy donors. Both 60 Vbeta primers and 13 Jbeta primers went into the PCR. Some clones are missing from TCRdb's copy, which holds only in-frame ones; the method was immunoSEQ multiplex PCR. Of roughly 110,000 clones in the sample, more than 60% are singletons; the top ten hold about 2.5%. Sequencing input: PBMCs. The receptors come from a man in his forties in good health and CMV-seronegative.

The chain combines TRBV19 with TRBJ1-5, with TRBD1 as a possible D gene (6 bases). This CDR3 contains 15 residues. V was trimmed by 2 bases and J by 3 bases, leaving 11 bases between them. Per germline, CDR1 LNHDA and CDR2 SQIVND (reference sequence). The CDR3 region is CASSIIQGNNQPQHF. The CDR3 nucleotides are TGTGCCAGTAGTATAATTCAGGGGAACAATCAGCCCCAGCATTTT.

The chain carries TRBV27 and TRBJ1-5; TRBD1 might be the D (5 bases). The CDR3 spans 15 residues. Looked up from germline, CDR1 is MNHEY and CDR2 is SMNVEV (reference sequence). The V end was cut by 6 bases, the J end by 0 bases, with 12 bases between. The chain's CDR3 is CASRALGGSNQPQHF. In nucleotides, the CDR3 is TGTGCCAGCAGGGCCCTGGGGGGTAGCAATCAGCCCCAGCATTTT.

The chain joins TRBV27 to TRBJ1-6; maybe TRBD1 (6 bases). The length of the CDR3 is 16 residues. Deletions cut 4 bases from V and 5 bases from J, with 15 bases between. Looked up from germline, CDR1 is MNHEY and CDR2 is SMNVEV (reference sequence). The CDR3, as DNA: TGTGCCAGCAGTTCCCAGGGGCAGGGTAATAATTCACCCCTCCACTTT. This translates into CASSSQGQGNNSPLHF.

The chain carries TRBV2 and TRBJ1-5; 10 positions match TRBD1. Germline CDR1 is SNHLY and CDR2 is FYNNEI. This CDR3 region has 15 residues. V trimming: 6 bases; J trimming: 4 bases; junction bases outside the gene matches: 6. The CDR3 region is CASRDRGFGNQPQHF. The CDR3 DNA reads TGTGCCAGCAGGGACAGGGGGTTCGGGAATCAGCCCCAGCATTTT.

The rearrangement uses TRBV15 and TRBJ1-5; D unclear. CDR3 length: 16 amino acids. V was trimmed by 0 bases and J by 3 bases, leaving 12 bases between them. The germline CDR1 and CDR2 sequences are LNHNV and YYDKDF (reference sequence). The CDR3 nucleotides are TGTGCCACCAGCAGAGATCGGGGATCCCCCAATCAGCCCCAGCATTTT. The encoded protein is CATSRDRGSPNQPQHF.

The gene calls are TRBV5-4 and TRBJ2-6; 12 bases are shared with TRBD1. V was clipped by 0 bases and J by 4 bases; unmatched bases: 11. CDR3 length: 20 residues. Germline values: CDR1 SGHNT, CDR2 YYREEE (reference sequence). In nucleotides, the CDR3 is TGTGCCAGCAGCTTGGGGGGGACAGGGGGCGTACTCTCCGGGGCCAACGTCCTGACTTTC. Protein product: CASSLGGTGGVLSGANVLTF. Full variable domain (missing parts from reference TRBV5-4 and TRBJ2-6): ETGVTQSPTHLIKTRGQQVTLRCSSQSGHNTVSWYQQALGQGPQFIFQYYREEENGRGNFPPRFSGLQFPNYSSELNVNALELDDSALYLCASSLGGTGGVLSGANVLTFGAGSRLTVL.

CDR3: CASSVSGTNPYEQYF. CDR3 bases: TGTGCCAGCAGCGTCTCCGGGACAAACCCCTACGAGCAGTACTTC. The genes are TRBV9 and TRBJ2-7; D may be TRBD1 (6 bases). CDR3 length: 15 residues. V shed 2 bases and J shed 2 bases, with 14 bases lying between them. From germline, CDR1 is SGDLS and CDR2 YYNGEE.